The 13 T cell receptor beta chains listed next were all sequenced from one sample in a study of radiotherapy plus CTLA-4 blockade in lung cancer. TCRdb keeps only in-frame clones here, not all; method: immunoSEQ multiplex PCR. The table lists under 50,000 clones, 70% to 90% of them singletons, with approximately 23% in the top ten. Sequencing was performed on peripheral blood, taken from a patient treated with radiotherapy plus ipilimumab. These receptors all come from a human donor with non-small cell lung cancer whose response to radiotherapy plus ipilimumab could not be evaluated.

This sequence joins TRBV5-1 and TRBJ2-1, with 8 bases that match TRBD2. The CDR3 has 16 residues. V trimming: 4 bases; J trimming: 0 bases; junction bases outside the gene matches: 6. CDR1 and CDR2 (germline): SGHRS, YFSETQ. CDR3 nucleotide sequence: TGCGCCAGCAGCCTAATAGCGGGGAGCTCCTACAATGAGCAGTTCTTC. This translates into CASSLIAGSSYNEQFF.

In DNA form, the CDR3 reads TGTGCCAGCAGCACGACAGGTAGCTATGGCTACACCTTC. As protein: CASSTTGSYGYTF. The chain has TRBV5-4 and TRBJ1-2; perhaps TRBD1 as D (6 bases). V was cut by 4 bases and J by 4 bases, with 11 bases left in between. The CDR3 contains 13 residues. The V gene's germline CDR1 is SGHNT and CDR2 YYREEE (reference sequence).

This rearrangement joins TRBV29-1 to TRBJ1-5; TRBD1 matches 9 bases. J was trimmed by 3 bases and V by 4 bases; bases with no gene match: 4. Germline V gives CDR1 SQVTM, CDR2 ANQGSEA. CDR3 length: 14 amino acids. For the CDR3, the DNA is TGCAGCGTTGCTCGGACAGGGGACAATCAGCCCCAGCATTTT. It translates to CSVARTGDNQPQHF.

V is TRBV7-9 and J is TRBJ1-2; D not certain. CDR3 length: 15 residues. Per the germline V gene, CDR1 is SEHNR and CDR2 is FQNEAQ (reference sequence). With 5 bases removed from V and 8 bases from J, the gap between germline ends came to 21 bases. CDR3 region: CASSHPSLRAEGYTF. The CDR3 DNA reads as TGTGCCAGCAGCCACCCTTCGTTGAGGGCGGAGGGCTACACCTTC. The variable domain in full, with the rest retrieved from reference TRBV7-9 and TRBJ1-2, is DTGVSQNPRHKITKRGQNVTFRCDPISEHNRLYWYRQTLGQGPEFLTYFQNEAQLEKSRLLSDRFSAERPKGSFSTLEIQRTEQGDSAMYLCASSHPSLRAEGYTFGSGTRLTVV.

The chain has TRBV10-2 and TRBJ1-2, with D hard to call. Germline lookup yields CDR1 WSHSY and CDR2 SAAADI. Trimming cost V 0 bases and J 4 bases, with 9 bases left between them. The length of the CDR3 is 14 residues. The CDR3 coding sequence is TGCGCCAGCAGTGAGTCGAGCGAAGGCTATGGCTACACCTTC. The encoded protein is CASSESSEGYGYTF.

The chain links TRBV9 to TRBJ2-7; D is undetermined. The V gene lost 3 bases and the J gene lost 5 bases, with 6 bases spanning the gap. The CDR3 extends over 11 amino acids. Germline assignment: CDR1 SGDLS and CDR2 YYNGEE. The CDR3 protein is CASSAGDEQYF. The CDR3 region has the DNA TGTGCCAGCAGCGCGGGTGACGAGCAGTACTTC.

In its sample, this clone was seen once. J is TRBJ2-6 and V is TRBV4-3, with 8 bases aligning to TRBD2. V shed 4 bases and J 1 base; nucleotides not matched to a gene: 9. The CDR3 contains 18 residues. CDR1 and CDR2 from the germline V gene are LGHNA and YSLEER. CDR3 coding DNA: TGCGCCAGCAGCCTCCAAGCGGGGGCCTTGTCTGGGGCCAACGTCCTGACTTTC. Amino acids: CASSLQAGALSGANVLTF.

This clone has a handful of counts. This rearrangement joins TRBV19 to TRBJ1-2; 9 bases are shared with TRBD1. V lost 2 bases and J lost 7; bases outside the gene matches: 5. Looked up from germline, CDR1 is LNHDA and CDR2 is SQIVND (reference sequence). This CDR3 is built from 14 residues. CDR3 DNA sequence: TGTGCCAGTAGTATACCCGGGACAGGGTCTGGCTACACCTTC. Its protein product is CASSIPGTGSGYTF.

This clone occurred once. The chain recombines TRBV11-1 with TRBJ2-7; possibly TRBD1 for D (5 bases). Germline CDR1 is SGHAT and CDR2 is FQDESV (reference sequence). V lost 7 bases and J 0 bases, leaving 10 bases between the germline ends. The CDR3 has 13 amino acids. This CDR3 is CASKVQGSYEQYF. CDR3 nucleotides: TGTGCCAGCAAAGTCCAGGGCTCCTACGAGCAGTACTTC.

The chain links TRBV5-6 to TRBJ1-2; the D gene is possibly TRBD1 (5 bases). V was trimmed by 4 bases and J by 8 bases, leaving 15 bases between them. Germline CDR1 and CDR2: SGHDT and YYEEEE. CDR3 length equals 13 residues. In DNA, the CDR3 is TGTGCCAGCAGCGAGGGGACGGAGGGGGGCTACACCTTC. Its translation is CASSEGTEGGYTF.

The V gene is TRBV11-3, the J gene TRBJ2-4; 11 bases fit TRBD1. The CDR3 runs to 14 residues. The ends lost 1 base at V and 9 bases at J; junction bases unmatched: 2. Germline CDR1 reads SGHNT; CDR2 reads YENEEA. The CDR3 here is CASSLGGQGGIQYF. CDR3 coding DNA: TGTGCCAGCAGCTTAGGGGGACAGGGGGGCATTCAGTACTTC.

This clone was picked up one time. The chain is built from TRBV25-1 and TRBJ1-2, with D tentatively TRBD1 (6 bases). Trimming shortened V by 5 bases and J by 5 bases, and 12 bases separated the two germline ends. Germline loops: CDR1 MGHDK, CDR2 SYGVNS. The CDR3 consists of 13 residues. This chain's CDR3 is CASSPAGEYGYTF. DNA for the CDR3: TGTGCCAGCAGTCCCGCAGGGGAATATGGCTACACCTTC.

The chain has TRBV4-2 and TRBJ2-1; 9 bases are a match to TRBD2. Germline V lookup: CDR1 LGHNA, CDR2 YNFKEQ. V shed 0 bases, J shed 7 bases, and the junction held 10 bases outside the gene matches. The CDR3 spans 17 residues. The CDR3 sequence: CASSQDMGGRAGNEQFF. CDR3 DNA sequence: TGTGCCAGCAGCCAAGATATGGGCGGGAGGGCGGGGAATGAGCAGTTCTTC.